The present TCR beta chain was sequenced within a study of blood T cell repertoires in COVID-19. Data came from immunoSEQ multiplex PCR; TCRdb stores just in-frame clones and leaves some out. The sample lists a few hundred thousand clones; roughly 89% were seen once. The CDR3 runs 15 residues. CDR1 is LGHDT and CDR2 is YNNKEL in the germline V gene (reference sequence). Trimming took 1 base from V and 13 from J; bases not matched to a gene: 10. This chain uses TRBV3-1 (or the pseudogene TRBV3-2) with TRBJ1-6, with 7 bases matching TRBD1. The receptor was derived from a man in his fifties with acute or convalescent COVID-19. The specimen was peripheral blood. DNA of the CDR3: TGTGCCAGCAGCCAAGGCGACAGGGCCCCAGTCCCCCTCCACTTT. It specifies CASSQGDRAPVPLHF.